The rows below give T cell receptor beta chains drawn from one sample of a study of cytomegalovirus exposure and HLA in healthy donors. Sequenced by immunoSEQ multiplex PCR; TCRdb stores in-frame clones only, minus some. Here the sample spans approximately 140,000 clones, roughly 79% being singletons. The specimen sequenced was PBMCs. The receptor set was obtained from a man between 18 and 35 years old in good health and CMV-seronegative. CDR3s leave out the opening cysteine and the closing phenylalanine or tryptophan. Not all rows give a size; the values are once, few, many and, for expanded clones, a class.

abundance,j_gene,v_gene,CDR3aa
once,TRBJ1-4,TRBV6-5,ASSYSRDRVNEKLF
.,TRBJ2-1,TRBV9,ASSVEVAGPTEQF
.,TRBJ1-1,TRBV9,ASSVSGTVMNTEAF
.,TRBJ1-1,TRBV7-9,ASSPRTGGCTEAF
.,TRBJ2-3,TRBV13,ASTLTSGGAGSTDTQY
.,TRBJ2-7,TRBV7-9,ASSAATLVDYEQY
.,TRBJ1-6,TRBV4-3,ASSQELRGDLLNSPLH
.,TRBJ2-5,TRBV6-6,ATNGQGRETQY
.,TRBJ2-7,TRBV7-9,ASRPTGDSYEQY
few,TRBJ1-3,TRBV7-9,ASSLGGQGKSGNTIY
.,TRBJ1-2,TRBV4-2,ASSKRTGAAESNYGYT
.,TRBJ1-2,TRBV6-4,ASSPRTGAIRGGYT
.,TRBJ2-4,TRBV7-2,ASSLPENIQY
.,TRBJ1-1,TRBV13,ASSYGTVNTEAF
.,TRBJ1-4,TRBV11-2,ASSFLPNEKLF
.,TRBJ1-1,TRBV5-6,ASSLGQVMGTEAF
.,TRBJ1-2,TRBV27,ASRGQTNNYGYT
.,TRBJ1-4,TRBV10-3,AIRETATNEKLF
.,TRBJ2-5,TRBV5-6,ASSRGLPETQY
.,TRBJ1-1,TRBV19,ASSIEGDTEAF
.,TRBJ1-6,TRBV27,ASSPGGAYNSPLH
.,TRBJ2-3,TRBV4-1,ASSRVSGGADTQY
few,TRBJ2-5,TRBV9,ASSVGGYQETQY
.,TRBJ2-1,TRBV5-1,ASSLLLLAGNEQF
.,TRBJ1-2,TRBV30,AWSVGVRGYT
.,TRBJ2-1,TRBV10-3,AISWTGDTYNEQF
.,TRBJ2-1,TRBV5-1,ASSFDTPIVPSYNEQF
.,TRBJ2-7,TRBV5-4,ASSRGGTKDEQY
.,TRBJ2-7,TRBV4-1,ASSQEGTGLYEQY
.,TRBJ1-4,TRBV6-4,ASSPSGVANEKLF
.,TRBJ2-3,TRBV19,ASSITPQSTDTQY
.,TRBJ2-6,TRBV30,AWSDGGTFSGANVLT
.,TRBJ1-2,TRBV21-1,ASSKIGAWRLPRRGYGYT
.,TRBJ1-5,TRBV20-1,SASAGQPQH
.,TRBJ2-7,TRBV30,ALTAGARSSYEQY
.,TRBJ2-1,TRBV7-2,ASSLRDRVYNEQF
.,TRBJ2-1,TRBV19,ASSIFGGQINEQF
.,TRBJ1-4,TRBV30,AFMGTDNEKLF
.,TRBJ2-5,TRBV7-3,ASSPRQGVTQY
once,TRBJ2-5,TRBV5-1,ASSLEGTGEETQY
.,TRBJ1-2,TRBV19,ASRQPAGTVYGYT
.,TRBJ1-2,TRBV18,ASSRDITNYGYT
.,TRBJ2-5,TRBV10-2,ASGMTGNQETQY
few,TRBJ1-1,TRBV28,ASLGGNTEAF
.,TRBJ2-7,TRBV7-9,ASSLGEEGLYEQY
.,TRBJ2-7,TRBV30,AWSRSGEQY
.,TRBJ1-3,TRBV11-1,ASSPGTDSGNTIY
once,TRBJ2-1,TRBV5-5,ASSSYSNNEQF
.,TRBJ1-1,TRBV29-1,SVDPGLGMGAF
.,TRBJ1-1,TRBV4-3,ASSQSEGRTEAF
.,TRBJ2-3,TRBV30,AWSEQFGDTQY
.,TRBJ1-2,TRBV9,ASSALANYGYT
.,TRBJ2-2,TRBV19,ASSISRSGGELF
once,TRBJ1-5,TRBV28,ASSPVRGPSNQPQH
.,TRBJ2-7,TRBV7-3,ASSDRGTNEQY